This TCR beta chain was sequenced in a study of blood T cell repertoires in COVID-19. Study background: Samples representing acute and convalescent COVID-19 were sourced from the United States, Italy and Spain. Sources were T cells, B-cell-depleted T cells, or PBMCs; the material itself was cDNA or gDNA.

Original processing methods: The authors estimated nucleated cell counts from reference gene primer amplification. Here immunoSEQ multiplex PCR was the method, and the copy in TCRdb shows in-frame clones only, minus some. D and trimming come from the DNA, and the V and J calls and clone size come from that table. The table has around 270,000 clones, 80% to 85% seen once. Trimming removed 1 base from V and 3 bases from J; junction bases left unmatched: 14. The CDR3 sequence is 19 residues long. Germline V gene data show CDR1 as SGHDN and CDR2 as FVKESK. During active infection, Seattle patients enrolled and were then monitored through disease.

The chain combines TRBV14 with TRBJ2-1; 8 bases are shared with TRBD2. The sequenced sample consisted of peripheral blood. This clonotype was sampled from an older person with COVID-19, enrolled during active disease. The CDR3 DNA reads TGTGCCAGCAGCCAAGGCGCTATAACCAGCGGGAGTCTCTACAATGAGCAGTTCTTC. It encodes CASSQGAITSGSLYNEQFF.